This TCR beta chain originates from a study of T cell repertoires in cytomegalovirus infection (dated by TCRdb to about 2019). Background on the whole study: The peptide stimulations were aimed at well-studied HLA-B-restricted epitopes as well as recently identified HLA-C-restricted CMV epitopes, whose presentation resists viral immunomodulation. Donor HLA type was relevant to the analysis, as public TCR beta signatures indicated carriage of CMV infection together with the matching HLA type. Broad study findings and their caveats: The ex vivo response was dominated by HLA-C-restricted CMV-specific TCR beta clonotypes, which also provided the single most frequent clonotype in two of eight donors. In both this cohort and an independent roughly 330-donor cohort, the cumulative frequency of public TCR beta family members distinguished carriers of CMV infection plus the relevant HLA type.

V sheds 4 bases and J sheds 3 bases, leaving 10 bases between their ends. Including the terminal cysteine and valine, the CDR3 comprises 13 residues. Only CDR3 DNA remains: 39 bases, in frame from the first base. The reads were generated on an Illumina HiSeq 1500. The public reads were reanalyzed by TCRdb: fastp trimming at Q25, MiXCR alignment, in-frame beta chains only. Records with the same CDR3 protein are collapsed into one entry carrying the most frequent genes and DNA. Recorded for this sample are approximately 730,000 distinct CDR3 sequences; almost 30% of them occurred a single time. The ten largest clones add up to roughly 13% of the sample. What this sample's treatment or condition label stands for: in vitro stimulation with specific CMV peptide epitopes to enrich CMV-specific T cells. This clonotype occurred many times. The specificity of this receptor is unknown. No clone much larger than this one lies a single base away; base qualities are absent.

The chain is assembled from TRBV12-3 or TRBV12-4 and TRBJ2-7; the D gene lacks a confident call. The specimen comprised cultured CD8+ T cells from PBMCs, sampled from culture after CMV antigen stimulation. The TCR was taken from a human donor in good health (CMV status not recorded). Some clones in this sample may be carry-over from other donors' samples. The DNA sequence is given as TGTGCCAGCAGTTCCTCCGATAACTACGAGCAGTACGTC. This is translated as CASSSSDNYEQYV.